This T cell receptor beta chain was identified in a study of immune heterogeneity within non-small cell lung tumors. By share of the sample, this clonotype is medium-sized (0.01 to 0.1%). What it binds is not known. Study conclusions and caveats: Identical dominant CDR3 beta clonotypes recurred across a patient's tumor sites, together with site-unique high-frequency clones.

The template consisted of bulk tumor genomic DNA, with around 600 ng used per sample. Biopsy collection occurred during surgery, with several far-apart biopsies per primary tumor. Curative surgical treatment was performed in patients who had newly diagnosed, untreated non-small cell lung cancer. Multiplex PCR was performed with 32 V and 13 J primers, and it amplified TCR beta CDR3. TCRdb re-analysed the multiplex PCR reads in MiXCR, keeping a single row per CDR3 protein. The repertoire holds around 9,800 distinct CDR3 sequences, roughly a fifth seen once, with more than 3% in the top ten. The receptor was derived from a man aged 55 to 70 with non-small cell lung cancer. Input material: lung tumor tissue.

The CDR3 protein is CASSLVMGGDYEQYF. The CDR3 DNA follows: TGTGCCAGCAGCTTGGTCATGGGGGGGGATTACGAGCAGTACTTC. The V call is TRBV7-6, the J call TRBJ2-7; 7 nucleotides match TRBD2. CDR3 length: 15 residues. Per germline, CDR1 SGHVS and CDR2 FNYEAQ. V shed 3 bases and J 4 bases; nucleotides not matched to a gene: 9.